Below, 30 T cell receptor beta chains from the same sample are listed, as sequenced in a study of shared clonotypes between healthy human individuals. Profiled with immunoSEQ multiplex PCR; TCRdb holds only in-frame clones, not every one. The repertoire consists of more than 1,200,000 clones, with roughly 98.5% occurring once and the leading ten covering 0.36%. The material sequenced was naive CD4+ T cells sorted from blood. The subset is: CD45RA+ positively selected. These receptors were collected from a young man in good health.

The V call is TRBV5-1, the J call TRBJ2-7, with no clear D. The CDR3 covers 14 residues. Germline V gene lookup returns CDR1 SGHRS and CDR2 YFSETQ. Trimming took 4 bases from V and 3 from J, leaving 14 bases between them. CDR3 amino acids: CASSKRTENYEQYF. The CDR3 DNA follows: TGCGCCAGCAGCAAACGTACAGAGAACTACGAGCAGTACTTC.

The rearrangement links TRBV10-2 to TRBJ1-2, with D possibly being TRBD1 (5 bases). V lost 9 bases to trimming and J lost 4 bases, with 15 bases between them. The germline V gene has CDR1 WSHSY and CDR2 SAAADI. The CDR3 contains 13 residues. The CDR3 DNA reads as TGCGCCAGTCAACAGGCATCCCTCTATGGCTACACCTTC. It is translated as CASQQASLYGYTF.

This chain connects TRBV7-2 to TRBJ2-7; perhaps TRBD1 as D (5 bases). The V gene lost 4 bases and the J gene lost 6 bases, with 13 bases spanning the gap. From germline, CDR1 is SGHTA and CDR2 FQGNSA. The CDR3 is 13 residues long. The CDR3 coding sequence is TGTGCCAGCAGCTCGGAGCAGGGTGGCGAGCAGTACTTC. Its translation: CASSSEQGGEQYF.

This clone was detected only once. V is TRBV7-9 and J is TRBJ2-1; D not resolved. This CDR3 comprises 14 residues. CDR1 is SEHNR and CDR2 is FQNEAQ in the germline V gene (reference sequence). With 5 bases removed from V and 10 bases from J, the gap between germline ends came to 18 bases. The CDR3: CASSTRLLSWEQFF. The CDR3 coding sequence is TGTGCCAGCAGCACCCGCCTATTATCCTGGGAGCAGTTCTTC.

V usage is TRBV29-1 and J usage is TRBJ1-4; tentative D call: TRBD1 (5 bases). The V end was cut by 7 bases, the J end by 7 bases, with 19 bases between. There are 14 residues in the CDR3. Per the germline V gene, CDR1 is SQVTM and CDR2 is ANQGSEA. The CDR3 here is CSAQTGPLGEKLFF. CDR3 bases: TGCAGCGCCCAAACGGGGCCCCTGGGTGAAAAACTGTTTTTT.

Worth noting for this clone: The same CDR3 can be traced to other DNA sequences in this sample. This chain connects TRBV11-2 to TRBJ2-5; D unclear. The CDR3 loop spans 13 amino acids. V was clipped by 2 bases and J by 2 bases, with 6 bases between them. Per germline, CDR1 SGHAT and CDR2 FQNNGV. The CDR3 region has the DNA TGTGCCAGCAGCTTACAAGGGCAAGAGACCCAGTACTTC. Amino acids: CASSLQGQETQYF.

CDR3 amino acids: CASSLWGSSGNTIYF. The CDR3 bases are TGTGCCAGCAGTTTATGGGGAAGCTCTGGAAACACCATATATTTT. V gene TRBV28 combines with J gene TRBJ1-3; D remains unclear. CDR1 MDHEN and CDR2 SYDVKM come from the germline V gene. The CDR3 has 15 amino acids. V was clipped by 0 bases and J by 0 bases, with 6 bases between them.

The chain has TRBV18 and TRBJ1-2; D call uncertain. The CDR3 consists of 14 residues. V gave up 4 bases and J gave up 0 bases, with 9 bases separating them. CDR1 and CDR2 from the germline V gene are KGHSH and LQKENI. Here the CDR3 DNA reads TGTGCCAGCTCACTGGAAGGCGCTAACTATGGCTACACCTTC. Protein: CASSLEGANYGYTF. The entire variable domain, with the rest obtained from reference TRBV18 and TRBJ1-2, is as follows: NAGVMQNPRHLVRRRGQEARLRCSPMKGHSHVYWYRQLPEEGLKFMVYLQKENIIDESGMPKERFSAEFPKEGPSILRIQQVVRGDSAAYFCASSLEGANYGYTFGSGTRLTVV.

The V call is TRBV27, the J call TRBJ1-3; perhaps TRBD1 as D (6 bases). CDR1 and CDR2 from the germline V gene are MNHEY and SMNVEV (reference sequence). The CDR3 spans 14 residues. The V gene lost 0 bases and the J gene lost 6 bases, with 9 bases spanning the gap. CDR3 DNA sequence: TGTGCCAGCAGTTTATCGGCAGGGGTAAACACCATATATTTT. It is translated as CASSLSAGVNTIYF.

The J gene is TRBJ2-7, the V gene TRBV5-4, with 10 bases aligning to TRBD2. Trimming cost V 3 bases and J 3 bases; bases outside gene matches: 3. Germline V gives CDR1 SGHNT, CDR2 YYREEE (reference sequence). This CDR3 is built from 14 residues. The CDR3 coding sequence is TGTGCCAGCAGCTGGGGACTAGCGAACTACGAGCAGTACTTC. Amino acid sequence: CASSWGLANYEQYF.

The chain has TRBV5-5 and TRBJ2-5; 8 nucleotides match TRBD2. CDR1 and CDR2 (germline): SGHKS, YYEKEE (reference sequence). Losses at the gene ends were 2 bases for V and 5 bases for J; bases not matched to a gene: 8. This CDR3 has 15 amino acids. CDR3 DNA: TGTGCCAGCAGCTTTCCGGGAGGGCTTGTGGAGACCCAGTACTTC. It specifies CASSFPGGLVETQYF.

V gene TRBV7-9 combines with J gene TRBJ1-2, with D possibly matching TRBD1 (6 bases). In germline, CDR1 is SEHNR, CDR2 FQNEAQ (reference sequence). The CDR3 sequence is 14 residues long. Deletions cut 4 bases from V and 6 bases from J, with 15 bases between. CDR3: CASSSSRGWDGYTF. In DNA form, the CDR3 reads TGTGCCAGCAGCTCCAGCAGGGGTTGGGATGGCTACACCTTC. The full variable domain, its missing parts supplied by reference TRBV7-9 and TRBJ1-2, is DTGVSQNPRHKITKRGQNVTFRCDPISEHNRLYWYRQTLGQGPEFLTYFQNEAQLEKSRLLSDRFSAERPKGSFSTLEIQRTEQGDSAMYLCASSSSRGWDGYTFGSGTRLTVV.

This sequence joins TRBV11-1 and TRBJ2-1; 7 bases fit TRBD1. This CDR3 spans 16 amino acids. J gave up 0 bases and V 3 bases, and 5 bases lay outside the gene matches. Germline CDR1 and CDR2: SGHAT and FQDESV (reference sequence). CDR3 coding DNA: TGTGCCAGCAGCTTGCTGGGGACAGACTCCTACAATGAGCAGTTCTTC. Its translation is CASSLLGTDSYNEQFF.

The rearrangement uses TRBV19 and TRBJ2-5; no definite D call. CDR3 length equals 13 residues. Germline CDR1 is LNHDA and CDR2 is SQIVND (reference sequence). Trimming cost V 5 bases and J 7 bases, with 14 bases left between them. Here the CDR3 reads CASSPFPRATQYF. In DNA form, the CDR3 reads TGTGCCAGTAGTCCTTTCCCACGCGCGACCCAGTACTTC.

Of note for this clone: Other DNA sequences in the same sample also yield this CDR3. The chain is built from TRBV6-5 and TRBJ1-2; 8 bases line up with TRBD1. The V gene end was trimmed by 5 bases and the J gene end by 2 bases; junction bases not matched to a gene: 4. Germline CDR1 MNHEY, CDR2 SVGAGI. The length of the CDR3 is 14 residues. CDR3 sequence: CASSRDRGNYGYTF. CDR3 DNA sequence: TGTGCCAGCAGTAGAGACAGGGGAAACTATGGCTACACCTTC.

The chain has TRBV6-6 and TRBJ1-3; D is unclear. V lost 0 bases and J 0 bases, leaving 6 bases between the germline ends. The CDR3 length is 15 residues. The germline CDR1 and CDR2 sequences are MNHNY and SVGAGI (reference sequence). CDR3 amino acids: CASSYSQTSGNTIYF. In DNA, the CDR3 is TGTGCCAGCAGTTACTCACAAACCTCTGGAAACACCATATATTTT.

The rearrangement links TRBV29-1 to TRBJ2-7; tentatively, D is TRBD1 or TRBD2 (5 bases each). The CDR3 runs to 14 residues. Germline V gene sequence: CDR1 SQVTM, CDR2 ANQGSEA. Trimming took 7 bases from V and 6 from J, leaving 22 bases between them. The CDR3 DNA sequence: TGCAGCGCCCGCACCGGGACCCGGGGATCCGAGCAGTACTTC. Residues: CSARTGTRGSEQYF.

V is TRBV7-7 and J is TRBJ2-7; a weak D match, TRBD1 (7 bases). In germline, CDR1 is SSHAT, CDR2 FNYEAQ (reference sequence). V lost 3 bases, J lost 5 bases, and 11 bases lay in between. The CDR3 totals 13 residues. DNA of the CDR3: TGTGCCAGCAGCTTGGACAGGACTAACGAGCAGTACTTC. It yields the protein CASSLDRTNEQYF.

The chain recombines TRBV7-9 with TRBJ2-7; weak D call: TRBD2 (6 bases). The CDR3 contains 17 residues. V gave up 5 bases and J gave up 2 bases, with 22 bases separating them. Germline V gene data show CDR1 as SEHNR and CDR2 as FQNEAQ (reference sequence). The CDR3 reads CASSPSGVRDLAYEQYF. CDR3 in DNA: TGTGCCAGCAGCCCCAGCGGTGTTAGGGACTTGGCCTACGAGCAGTACTTC.

The chain joins TRBV5-1 to TRBJ1-1, with 7 bases aligning to TRBD1. Trimming at V came to 3 bases and at J to 2 bases, leaving 10 bases not matched to a gene. The CDR3 covers 16 residues. Germline CDR1 SGHRS, CDR2 YFSETQ. The CDR3 DNA sequence: TGCGCCAGCAGCTCGAGTCCCGGGACAGTTAACACTGAAGCTTTCTTT. It codes for CASSSSPGTVNTEAFF. Based on the CDR3 plus reference TRBV5-1 and TRBJ1-1, the full variable domain is KAGVTQTPRYLIKTRGQQVTLSCSPISGHRSVSWYQQTPGQGLQFLFEYFSETQRNKGNFPGRFSGRQFSNSRSEMNVSTLELGDSALYLCASSSSPGTVNTEAFFGQGTRLTVV.

This chain joins TRBV28 and TRBJ2-3, with D maybe TRBD2 (6 bases). The germline V and J ends were trimmed by 7 bases and 2 bases, with 10 bases remaining between them. The V gene's germline CDR1 is MDHEN and CDR2 SYDVKM. This CDR3 contains 13 residues. The CDR3, as DNA: TGTGCCAGCATGGGAGGATACACAGATACGCAGTATTTT. Translating it yields CASMGGYTDTQYF.

The chain is built from TRBV5-4 and TRBJ2-7; the match to TRBD1 covers 7 bases. Trimming removed 4 bases from V and 3 bases from J; junction bases left unmatched: 10. CDR3 length equals 15 residues. Germline assignment: CDR1 SGHNT and CDR2 YYREEE (reference sequence). Here the CDR3 reads CASSQMDRQSYEQYF. The CDR3 nucleotides read TGTGCCAGCAGCCAAATGGACAGGCAAAGCTACGAGCAGTACTTC.

About this clone: Other DNA sequences within the sample encode an identical CDR3. The chain links TRBV30 to TRBJ1-2; no firm D call. This CDR3 is built from 13 residues. The ends were cut back, 0 bases at V and 0 bases at J, with 5 bases in the middle. CDR1 is GTSNPN and CDR2 is SVGIG in the germline V gene (reference sequence). The DNA of the CDR3 is TGTGCCTGGAGTGTGGGCCCTAACTATGGCTACACCTTC. Amino acids: CAWSVGPNYGYTF.

The rearrangement uses TRBV5-4 and TRBJ2-5; a weak D match, TRBD2 (6 bases). The CDR3 extends over 14 amino acids. The germline V gene encodes CDR1 SGHNT and CDR2 YYREEE (reference sequence). The V end was cut by 4 bases, the J end by 2 bases, with 12 bases between. Here the CDR3 DNA reads TGTGCCAGCAGCGGCCGGGACTTTCAAGAGACCCAGTACTTC. It codes for CASSGRDFQETQYF.

J is TRBJ1-1 and V is TRBV5-1; D is perhaps TRBD1 (5 bases). Germline CDR1 reads SGHRS; CDR2 reads YFSETQ. This CDR3 has 14 amino acids. V was cut by 4 bases and J by 3 bases, with 13 bases left in between. The CDR3 is CASSLTPGDTEAFF. The CDR3 nucleotides are TGCGCCAGCAGCCTGACCCCGGGGGACACTGAAGCTTTCTTT.

The CDR3 DNA sequence: TGTGCCAGCAGCTTTACTAGTATTTCCCACGAGCAGTACTTC. Amino acids: CASSFTSISHEQYF. The chain combines TRBV7-9 with TRBJ2-7; possible D gene TRBD2, 5 bases. V gave up 3 bases and J gave up 5 bases, with 14 bases separating them. Germline V gene data show CDR1 as SEHNR and CDR2 as FQNEAQ (reference sequence). The CDR3 is made up of 14 amino acids.

The chain has TRBV5-1 and TRBJ2-3; 11 bases align to TRBD2. Trimming at V came to 6 bases and at J to 6 bases, leaving 27 bases not matched to a gene. The V gene's germline CDR1 is SGHRS and CDR2 YFSETQ. The CDR3 has 21 residues. Here the CDR3 reads CASTKTATSGNFIRSFDTQYF. The CDR3 bases are TGCGCCAGCACCAAGACGGCGACTAGCGGGAATTTTATCCGTTCGTTTGATACGCAGTATTTT.

The chain combines TRBV28 with TRBJ1-2, with TRBD1 identical over 7 bases. The J segment lost 8 bases and the V segment lost 6 bases, leaving 3 bases of the junction unmatched. Germline-derived CDR1 and CDR2 are MDHEN and SYDVKM. This CDR3 is 11 amino acids long. CDR3 residues: CASRKTGGYTF. CDR3 coding DNA: TGTGCCAGCAGAAAGACAGGGGGCTACACCTTC.

The chain carries TRBV14 and TRBJ2-7, with D maybe TRBD1 (5 bases). Germline CDR1 and CDR2: SGHDN and FVKESK. The ends were cut back, 1 base at V and 6 bases at J, with 13 bases in the middle. This CDR3 comprises 14 residues. The CDR3 DNA reads as TGTGCCAGCAGCCAAGTGGTAAGGGGAAGCGAGCAGTACTTC. Translating it yields CASSQVVRGSEQYF.

The rearrangement uses TRBV7-9 and TRBJ1-2; D remains unclear. The germline V gene encodes CDR1 SEHNR and CDR2 FQNEAQ (reference sequence). The V end was cut by 5 bases, the J end by 8 bases, with 12 bases between. This CDR3 comprises 12 residues. The CDR3 coding sequence is TGTGCCAGCAGCCCCCTCACCGGGGGCTACACCTTC. It translates to CASSPLTGGYTF.